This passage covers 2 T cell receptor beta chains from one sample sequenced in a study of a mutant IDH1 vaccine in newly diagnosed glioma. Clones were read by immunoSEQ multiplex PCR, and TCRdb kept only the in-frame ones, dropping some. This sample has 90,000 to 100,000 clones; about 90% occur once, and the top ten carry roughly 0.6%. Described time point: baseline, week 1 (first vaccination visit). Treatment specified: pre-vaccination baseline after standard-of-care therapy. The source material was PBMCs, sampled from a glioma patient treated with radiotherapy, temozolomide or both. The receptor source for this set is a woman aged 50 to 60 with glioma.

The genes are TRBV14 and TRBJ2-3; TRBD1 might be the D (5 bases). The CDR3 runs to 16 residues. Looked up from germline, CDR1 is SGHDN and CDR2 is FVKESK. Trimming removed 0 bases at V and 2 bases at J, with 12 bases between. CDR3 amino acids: CASSQDVRQSTDTQYF. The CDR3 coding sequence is TGTGCCAGCAGCCAAGATGTGAGACAGTCCACAGATACGCAGTATTTT.

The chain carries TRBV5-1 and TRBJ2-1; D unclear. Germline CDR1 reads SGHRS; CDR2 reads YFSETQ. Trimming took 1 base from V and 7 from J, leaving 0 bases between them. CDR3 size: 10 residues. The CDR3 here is CASSLNEQFF. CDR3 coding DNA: TGCGCCAGCAGCTTGAATGAGCAGTTCTTC.